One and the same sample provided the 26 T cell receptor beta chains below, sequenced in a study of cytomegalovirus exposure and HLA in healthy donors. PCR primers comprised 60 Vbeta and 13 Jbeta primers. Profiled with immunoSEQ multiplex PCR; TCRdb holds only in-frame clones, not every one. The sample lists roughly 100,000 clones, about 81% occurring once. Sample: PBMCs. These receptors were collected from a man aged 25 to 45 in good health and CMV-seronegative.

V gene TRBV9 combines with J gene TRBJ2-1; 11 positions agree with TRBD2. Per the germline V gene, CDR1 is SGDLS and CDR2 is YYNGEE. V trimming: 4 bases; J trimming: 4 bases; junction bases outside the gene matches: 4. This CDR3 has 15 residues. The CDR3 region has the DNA TGTGCCAGCAGCAGACTAGCGGGGCCTTACAATGAGCAGTTCTTC. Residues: CASSRLAGPYNEQFF.

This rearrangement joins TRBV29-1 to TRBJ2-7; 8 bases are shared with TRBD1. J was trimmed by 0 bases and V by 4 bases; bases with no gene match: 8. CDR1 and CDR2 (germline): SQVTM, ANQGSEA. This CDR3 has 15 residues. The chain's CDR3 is CSVGQGPPSSYEQYF. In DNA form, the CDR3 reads TGCAGCGTTGGACAGGGGCCCCCTAGCTCCTACGAGCAGTACTTC.

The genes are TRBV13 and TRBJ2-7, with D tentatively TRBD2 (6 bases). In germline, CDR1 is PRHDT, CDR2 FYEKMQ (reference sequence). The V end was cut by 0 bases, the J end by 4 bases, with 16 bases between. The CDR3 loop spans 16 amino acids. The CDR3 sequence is CASSLGGGLGRYEQYF. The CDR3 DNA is TGTGCCAGCAGCTTAGGTGGCGGGCTAGGGAGGTACGAGCAGTACTTC.

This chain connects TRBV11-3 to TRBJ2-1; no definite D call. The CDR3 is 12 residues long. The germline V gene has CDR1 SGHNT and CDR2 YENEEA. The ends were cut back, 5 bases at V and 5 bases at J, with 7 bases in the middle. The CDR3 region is CASSAKHNEQFF. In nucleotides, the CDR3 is TGTGCCAGCAGCGCGAAACACAATGAGCAGTTCTTC.

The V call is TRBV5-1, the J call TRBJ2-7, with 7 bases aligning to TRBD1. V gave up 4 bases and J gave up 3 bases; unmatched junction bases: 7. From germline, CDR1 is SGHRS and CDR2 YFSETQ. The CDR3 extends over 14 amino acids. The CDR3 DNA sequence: TGCGCCAGCAGCCCCACAGGGGATCACTACGAGCAGTACTTC. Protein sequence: CASSPTGDHYEQYF.

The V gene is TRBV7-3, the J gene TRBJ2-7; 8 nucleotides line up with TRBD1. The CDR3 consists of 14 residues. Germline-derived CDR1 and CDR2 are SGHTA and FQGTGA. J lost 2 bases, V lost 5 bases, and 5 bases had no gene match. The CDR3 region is CASSPGQGAYEQYF. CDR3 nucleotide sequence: TGTGCCAGCAGCCCCGGACAGGGCGCCTACGAGCAGTACTTC. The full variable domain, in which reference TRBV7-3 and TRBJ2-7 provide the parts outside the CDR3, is GAGVSQTPSNKVTEKGKYVELRCDPISGHTALYWYRQSLGQGPEFLIYFQGTGAADDSGLPNDRFFAVRPEGSVSTLKIQRTERGDSAVYLCASSPGQGAYEQYFGPGTRLTVT.

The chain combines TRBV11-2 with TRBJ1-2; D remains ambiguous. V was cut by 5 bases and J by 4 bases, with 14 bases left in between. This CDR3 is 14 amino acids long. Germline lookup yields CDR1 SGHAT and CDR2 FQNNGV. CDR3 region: CASSPGPEGYGYTF. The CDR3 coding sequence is TGTGCCAGCAGCCCCGGGCCCGAGGGCTATGGCTACACCTTC.

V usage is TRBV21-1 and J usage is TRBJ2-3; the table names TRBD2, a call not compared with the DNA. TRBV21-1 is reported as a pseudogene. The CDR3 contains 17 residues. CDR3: CASSKAHLRTETDTQYF. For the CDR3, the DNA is TGTGCCAGCAGCAAAGCGCACCTGAGGACTGAAACAGATACGCAGTATTTT.

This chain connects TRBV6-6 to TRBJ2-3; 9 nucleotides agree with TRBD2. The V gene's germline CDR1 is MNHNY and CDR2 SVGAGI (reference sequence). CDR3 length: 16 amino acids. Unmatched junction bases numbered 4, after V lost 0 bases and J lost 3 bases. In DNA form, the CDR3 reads TGTGCCAGCAGTTACTCGAGCGGGGGGTCGACAGATACGCAGTATTTT. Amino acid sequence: CASSYSSGGSTDTQYF.

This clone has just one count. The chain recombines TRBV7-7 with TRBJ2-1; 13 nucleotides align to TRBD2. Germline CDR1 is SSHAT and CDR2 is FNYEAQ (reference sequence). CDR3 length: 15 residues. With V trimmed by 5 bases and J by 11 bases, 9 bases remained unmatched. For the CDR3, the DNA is TGTGCCAGCAGCATCACCGGGACTAGCGGGGCTAAGCAGTTCTTC. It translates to CASSITGTSGAKQFF.

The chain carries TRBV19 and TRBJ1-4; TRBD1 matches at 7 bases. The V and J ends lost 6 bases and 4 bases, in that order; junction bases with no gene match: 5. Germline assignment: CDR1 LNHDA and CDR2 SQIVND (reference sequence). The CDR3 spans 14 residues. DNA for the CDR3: TGTGCCAGTAGAGGGACAGATCTTAATGAAAAACTGTTTTTT. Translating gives CASRGTDLNEKLFF.

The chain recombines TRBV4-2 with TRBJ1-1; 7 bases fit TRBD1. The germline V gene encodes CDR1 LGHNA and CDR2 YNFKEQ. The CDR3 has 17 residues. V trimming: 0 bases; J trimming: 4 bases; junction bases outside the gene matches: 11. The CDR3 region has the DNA TGTGCCAGCAGCCAAGACCCATCGTGGGACAGACTCACTGAAGCTTTCTTT. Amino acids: CASSQDPSWDRLTEAFF.

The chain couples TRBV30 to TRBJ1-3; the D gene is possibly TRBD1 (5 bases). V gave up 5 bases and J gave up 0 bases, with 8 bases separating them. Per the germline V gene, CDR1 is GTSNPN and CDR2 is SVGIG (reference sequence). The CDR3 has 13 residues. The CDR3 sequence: CAWGGFSGNTIYF. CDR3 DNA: TGTGCCTGGGGGGGGTTCTCTGGAAACACCATATATTTT. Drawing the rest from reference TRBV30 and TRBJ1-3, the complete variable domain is SQTIHQWPATLVQPVGSPLSLECTVEGTSNPNLYWYRQAAGRGLQLLFYSVGIGQISSEVPQNLSASRPQDRQFILSSKKLLLSDSGFYLCAWGGFSGNTIYFGEGSWLTVV.

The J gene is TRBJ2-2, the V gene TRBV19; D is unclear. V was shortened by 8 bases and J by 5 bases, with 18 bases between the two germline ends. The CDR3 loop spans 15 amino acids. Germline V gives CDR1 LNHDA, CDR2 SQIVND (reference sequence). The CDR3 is CASLHAFGSTGELFF. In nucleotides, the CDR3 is TGTGCCAGTCTCCACGCATTCGGGTCAACCGGGGAGCTGTTTTTT.

The CDR3 loop reads CASQGRGRETQYF. In DNA, the CDR3 is TGTGCCAGTCAGGGGAGGGGTCGGGAGACCCAGTACTTC. This chain links TRBV9 with TRBJ2-5, with TRBD2 as a possible D gene (7 bases). The CDR3 loop spans 13 amino acids. The V and J ends lost 8 bases and 5 bases respectively, with 16 bases between them. Germline CDR1 is SGDLS and CDR2 is YYNGEE. Together with reference TRBV9 and TRBJ2-5, the CDR3 gives the full variable domain: DSGVTQTPKHLITATGQRVTLRCSPRSGDLSVYWYQQSLDQGLQFLIQYYNGEERAKGNILERFSAQQFPDLHSELNLSSLELGDSALYFCASQGRGRETQYFGPGTRLLVL.

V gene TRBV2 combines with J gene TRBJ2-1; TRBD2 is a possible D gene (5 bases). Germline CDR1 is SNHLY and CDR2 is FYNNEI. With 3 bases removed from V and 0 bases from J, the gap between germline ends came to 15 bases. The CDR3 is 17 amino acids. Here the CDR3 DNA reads TGTGCCAGCAGTGAGTATCTGGTGGGAGCCTCCTACAATGAGCAGTTCTTC. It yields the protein CASSEYLVGASYNEQFF.

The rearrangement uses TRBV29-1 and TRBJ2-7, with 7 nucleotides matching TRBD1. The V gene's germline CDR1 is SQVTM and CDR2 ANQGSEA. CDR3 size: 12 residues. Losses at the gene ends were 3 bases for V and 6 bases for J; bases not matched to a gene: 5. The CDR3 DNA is TGCAGCGTTGAGAGGGGGCTGGGCGAGCAGTACTTC. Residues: CSVERGLGEQYF.

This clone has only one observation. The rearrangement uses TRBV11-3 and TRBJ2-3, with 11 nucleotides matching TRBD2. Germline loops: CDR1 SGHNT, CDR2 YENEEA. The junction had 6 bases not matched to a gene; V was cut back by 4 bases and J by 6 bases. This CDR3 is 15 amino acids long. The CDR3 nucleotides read TGTGCCAGCAGCTCAAAACTAGCGGGAGTGGATACGCAGTATTTT. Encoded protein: CASSSKLAGVDTQYF.

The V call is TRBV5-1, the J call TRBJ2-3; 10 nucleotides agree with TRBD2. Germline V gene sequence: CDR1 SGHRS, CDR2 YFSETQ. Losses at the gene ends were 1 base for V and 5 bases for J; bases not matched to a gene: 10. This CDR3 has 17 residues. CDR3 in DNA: TGCGCCAGCAGCTTGACTAGCGGGAACCCAGCCGGAGATACGCAGTATTTT. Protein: CASSLTSGNPAGDTQYF.

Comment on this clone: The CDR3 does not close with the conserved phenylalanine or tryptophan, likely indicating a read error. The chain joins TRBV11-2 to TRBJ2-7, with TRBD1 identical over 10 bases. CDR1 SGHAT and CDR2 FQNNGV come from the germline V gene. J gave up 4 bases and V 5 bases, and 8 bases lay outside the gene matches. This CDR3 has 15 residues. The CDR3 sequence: CASSAGTGEGYEQYL. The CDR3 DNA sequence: TGTGCCAGCAGCGCCGGGACAGGGGAGGGGTACGAGCAGTACCTC.

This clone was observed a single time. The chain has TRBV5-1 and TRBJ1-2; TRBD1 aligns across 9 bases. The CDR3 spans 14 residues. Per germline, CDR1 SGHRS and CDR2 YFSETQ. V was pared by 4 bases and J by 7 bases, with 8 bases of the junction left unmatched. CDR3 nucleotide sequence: TGCGCCAGCAGCCCGGGACAGGGAGACGGTGGCTACACCTTC. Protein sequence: CASSPGQGDGGYTF.

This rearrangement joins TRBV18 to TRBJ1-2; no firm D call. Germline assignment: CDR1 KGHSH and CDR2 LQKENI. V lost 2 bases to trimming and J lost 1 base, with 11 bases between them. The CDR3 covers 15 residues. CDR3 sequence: CASSPGGWGNYGYTF. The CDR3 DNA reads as TGTGCCAGCTCACCAGGCGGGTGGGGTAACTATGGCTACACCTTC. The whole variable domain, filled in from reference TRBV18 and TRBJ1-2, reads NAGVMQNPRHLVRRRGQEARLRCSPMKGHSHVYWYRQLPEEGLKFMVYLQKENIIDESGMPKERFSAEFPKEGPSILRIQQVVRGDSAAYFCASSPGGWGNYGYTFGSGTRLTVV.

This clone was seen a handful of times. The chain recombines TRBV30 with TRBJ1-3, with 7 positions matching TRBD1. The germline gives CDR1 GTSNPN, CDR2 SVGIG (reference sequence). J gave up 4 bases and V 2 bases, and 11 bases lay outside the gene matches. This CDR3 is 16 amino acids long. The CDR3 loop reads CAWSRGRQGQGNTIYF. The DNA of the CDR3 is TGTGCCTGGAGTCGTGGAAGACAGGGCCAAGGAAACACCATATATTTT.

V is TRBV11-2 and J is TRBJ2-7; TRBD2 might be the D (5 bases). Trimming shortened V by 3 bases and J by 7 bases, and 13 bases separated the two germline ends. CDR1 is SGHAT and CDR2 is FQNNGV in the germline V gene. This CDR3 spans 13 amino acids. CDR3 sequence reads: CASSFSRSGEQYF. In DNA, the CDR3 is TGTGCCAGCAGCTTTTCACGGTCGGGGGAGCAGTACTTC. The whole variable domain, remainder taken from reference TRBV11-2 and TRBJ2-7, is EAGVAQSPRYKIIEKRQSVAFWCNPISGHATLYWYQQILGQGPKLLIQFQNNGVVDDSQLPKDRFSAERLKGVDSTLKIQPAKLEDSAVYLCASSFSRSGEQYFGPGTRLTVT.

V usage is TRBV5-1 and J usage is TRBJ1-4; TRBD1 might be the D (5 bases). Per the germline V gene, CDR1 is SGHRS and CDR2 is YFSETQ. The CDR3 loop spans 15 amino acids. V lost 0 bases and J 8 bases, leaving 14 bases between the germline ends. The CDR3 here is CASSLGGTGKEKLFF. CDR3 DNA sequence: TGCGCCAGCAGCTTGGGTGGGACTGGAAAGGAAAAACTGTTTTTT.

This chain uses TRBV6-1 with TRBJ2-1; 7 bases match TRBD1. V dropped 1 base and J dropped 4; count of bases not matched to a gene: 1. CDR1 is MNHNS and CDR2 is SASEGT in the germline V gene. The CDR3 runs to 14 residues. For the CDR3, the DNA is TGTGCCAGCAGTGAAGGGGACAGATACAATGAGCAGTTCTTC. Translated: CASSEGDRYNEQFF.